A selection of T cell receptor beta chains follows, all from one sample in a study of blood T cells in healthy people across ages. TCRdb recomputed calls from the 5' RACE reads with MiXCR, one row per CDR3 protein. The sample contains fewer than 800,000 distinct CDR3 sequences, 49% of which appear only once. Material for sequencing was blood. All receptors come from a woman aged 55 to 70 in good health. Each CDR3 is given with its conserved first and last residue. The D gene is left open where the match is weak. A clone size is listed for some rows: how often the clone was seen (once, few, many), or a class if it is expanded.

.	TRBV28	.	TRBJ1-1	CASSFWTETFF	TGTGCCAGCAGTTTTTGGACGGAAACTTTCTTT
TRBD2	TRBV6-2/TRBV6-3	.	TRBJ2-7	CASSYSSGTNYEQYF	TGTGCCAGCAGTTACTCTAGCGGGACCAACTACGAGCAGTACTTC
.	TRBV20-1	.	TRBJ1-1	CSPGFLTRGTEAFF	TGCAGTCCCGGATTCCTGACCCGCGGTACTGAAGCTTTCTTT
TRBD2	TRBV3-1	.	TRBJ2-1	CASSWNSAGGDHNEQFF	TGTGCCAGCAGCTGGAATTCGGCGGGAGGAGACCACAATGAGCAGTTCTTC
.	TRBV7-2	.	TRBJ2-5	CASSWDGKTQYF	TGTGCCAGCAGCTGGGACGGAAAGACCCAGTACTTC
.	TRBV3-1	.	TRBJ2-2	CASSREGGTGELFF	TGTGCCAGCAGCCGGGAAGGGGGCACCGGGGAGCTGTTTTTT
.	TRBV25-1	once	TRBJ2-7	CASSPQPNEQYF	TGTGCCAGCAGTCCCCAACCCAACGAGCAGTACTTC
TRBD1	TRBV20-1	.	TRBJ1-1	CSAGGTGPEAFF	TGCAGTGCTGGAGGGACAGGTCCTGAAGCTTTCTTT
TRBD2	TRBV20-1	.	TRBJ2-3	CSARDPTSGSGYTQYF	TGCAGTGCTAGAGATCCCACTAGCGGGAGTGGGTATACGCAGTATTTT
.	TRBV2	few	TRBJ2-5	CASSVDRVGQETQYF	TGTGCCAGCAGTGTGGACCGGGTTGGGCAAGAGACCCAGTACTTC
TRBD1	TRBV5-1	.	TRBJ2-1	CASSPGQGRIDEQFF	TGCGCCAGCAGCCCTGGACAGGGAAGGATAGATGAGCAGTTCTTC
.	TRBV20-1	few	TRBJ2-3	CSASGKADTQYF	TGCAGTGCTAGCGGGAAGGCAGATACGCAGTATTTT
.	TRBV7-9	.	TRBJ2-7	CASSGSTHEQYF	TGTGCCAGCAGCGGGTCAACCCACGAGCAGTACTTC
.	TRBV4-1	few	TRBJ1-2	CASSQEAYYGYTF	TGCGCCAGCAGCCAAGAGGCGTACTATGGCTACACCTTC
.	TRBV5-1	few	TRBJ2-7	CASSPPDAGPYEQYF	TGCGCCAGCAGCCCGCCGGACGCCGGCCCCTACGAGCAGTACTTC
TRBD2	TRBV7-9	.	TRBJ2-3	CASSRLVTSGPDTQYF	TGTGCCAGCAGCAGACTCGTGACTAGCGGGCCAGATACGCAGTATTTT
.	TRBV2	.	TRBJ2-2	CASSRTPANTGELFF	TGTGCCAGCAGTCGGACTCCCGCGAACACCGGGGAGCTGTTTTTT
TRBD2	TRBV11-3	.	TRBJ2-5	CASSSGLAGTQETQYF	TGTGCCAGCAGCTCGGGACTAGCGGGGACCCAAGAGACCCAGTACTTC
TRBD2	TRBV29-1	few	TRBJ2-5	CSVAGPREGETQYF	TGCAGCGTAGCGGGACCGCGGGAGGGGGAGACCCAGTACTTC
.	TRBV28	.	TRBJ2-7	CASSFRVEQYF	TGTGCCAGCAGTTTCAGGGTTGAGCAGTACTTC
TRBD2	TRBV28	.	TRBJ2-1	CASSLGRERGETQFF	TGTGCCAGCAGTTTGGGGCGGGAGAGAGGTGAGACCCAGTTCTTC
.	TRBV5-1	.	TRBJ2-5	CASGRSRLHQETQYF	TGCGCCAGCGGACGGTCGAGACTCCACCAAGAGACCCAGTACTTC
.	TRBV20-1	few	TRBJ2-7	CSARDRRPPRGIYEQYF	TGCAGTGCTAGAGATCGGAGGCCCCCACGTGGGATCTACGAGCAGTACTTC
TRBD1	TRBV5-1	.	TRBJ1-2	CASSIGQGVSDYGYTF	TGCGCCAGCAGCATAGGACAGGGAGTTTCCGACTATGGCTACACCTTC
.	TRBV10-3	few	TRBJ1-1	CAISVPGRSTEAFF	TGTGCCATCAGTGTCCCCGGGAGGAGCACTGAAGCTTTCTTT
TRBD1	TRBV28	.	TRBJ2-7	CASSLTTPGTGYEQYF	TGTGCCAGCAGTTTAACTACGCCCGGGACAGGGTACGAGCAGTACTTC
.	TRBV18	few	TRBJ2-3	CASSPPGSFTQYF	TGTGCCAGCTCCCCACCGGGGTCGTTTACGCAGTATTTT
TRBD2	TRBV12-3/TRBV12-4	many	TRBJ2-5	CASSPRLAGGPDEQYF	TGTGCCAGCAGTCCACGACTAGCGGGAGGGCCGGATGAGCAGTACTTC
TRBD1	TRBV25-1	.	TRBJ1-2	CASSEFGDSNYGYTF	TGTGCCAGCAGTGAATTTGGGGACAGTAACTATGGCTACACCTTC